This TCR beta chain was documented in a study of CD8+ T cells in alopecia areata. Trimming shortened V by 3 bases and J by 0 bases, and 13 bases separated the two germline ends. The CDR3 covers 15 residues. The germline CDR1 and CDR2 sequences are SGHNT and YYREEE (reference sequence). Sampling of alopecia areata patients yielded lesional scalp punch biopsies as well as peripheral blood. Sequencing used cDNA as its template, made by extracting RNA and reverse transcribing it. Some clones are missing from TCRdb's copy, which holds only in-frame ones; the method was immunoSEQ multiplex PCR. The sample holds approximately 31,000 clones, about 74% seen once.

Specimen: NKG2D-low CD8+ T cells sorted from blood. The chain links TRBV5-4 to TRBJ2-7, with D maybe TRBD1 (5 bases). This TCR was recovered from a human donor with alopecia areata. DNA of the CDR3: TGTGCCAGCAGCTCCCGCGAGACAGCCTCCTACGAGCAGTACTTC. Protein product: CASSSRETASYEQYF.